This paragraph reports one T cell receptor beta chain. Its cognate antigen is unknown. The entry originates in a study of shared clonotypes between healthy human individuals. Study at large: Per donor, three plates held CD4 naive cells, three held CD4 memory, two held CD8 naive and one held CD8 memory.

Sorted subsets were amplified in replicate PCRs using around 0.2 ug DNA, approximately 30,000 T cell genomes. Here immunoSEQ multiplex PCR was the method, and the copy in TCRdb shows in-frame clones only, minus some. Among 2 million to 2.5 million clones listed, around 95% were seen once. Germline-derived CDR1 and CDR2 are LNHDA and SQIVND (reference sequence). The CDR3 contains 15 residues. V trimming: 5 bases; J trimming: 2 bases; junction bases outside the gene matches: 6. Investigators divided CD4+ cells into CD45RA+ naive and CD45RA-negative memory subsets. Broader study findings: Deeper or shallower sequencing was expected to change how clonotypes are shared among donors.

Sequenced sample: naive CD4+ T cells sorted from blood. Subset in this sample: CD45RA+ positively selected. This sequence joins TRBV19 and TRBJ2-7; 10 bases are shared with TRBD1. This clonotype originated in a man aged 18 to 29 in good health. The CDR3 region has the DNA TGTGCCAGTAGTCCGGGACAGGGGCCTCCCTACGAGCAGTACTTC. Translated: CASSPGQGPPYEQYF.